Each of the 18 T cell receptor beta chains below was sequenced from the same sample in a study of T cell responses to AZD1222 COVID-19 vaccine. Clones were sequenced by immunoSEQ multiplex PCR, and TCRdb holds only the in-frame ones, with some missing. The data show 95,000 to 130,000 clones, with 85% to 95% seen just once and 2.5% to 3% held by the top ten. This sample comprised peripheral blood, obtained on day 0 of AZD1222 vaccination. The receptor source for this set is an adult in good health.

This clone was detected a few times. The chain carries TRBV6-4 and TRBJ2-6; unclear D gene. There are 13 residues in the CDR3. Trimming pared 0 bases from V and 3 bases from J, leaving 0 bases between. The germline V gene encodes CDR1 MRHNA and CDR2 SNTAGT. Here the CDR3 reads CASSDSGANVLTF. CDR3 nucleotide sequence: TGTGCCAGCAGTGACTCTGGGGCCAACGTCCTGACTTTC.

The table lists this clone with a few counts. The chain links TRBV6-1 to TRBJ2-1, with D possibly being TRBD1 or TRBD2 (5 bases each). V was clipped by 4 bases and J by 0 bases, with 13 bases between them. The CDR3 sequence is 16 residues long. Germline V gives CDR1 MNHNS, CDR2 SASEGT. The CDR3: CASSGLRGNSYNEQFF. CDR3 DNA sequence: TGTGCCAGCAGTGGGCTCCGGGGCAACTCCTACAATGAGCAGTTCTTC.

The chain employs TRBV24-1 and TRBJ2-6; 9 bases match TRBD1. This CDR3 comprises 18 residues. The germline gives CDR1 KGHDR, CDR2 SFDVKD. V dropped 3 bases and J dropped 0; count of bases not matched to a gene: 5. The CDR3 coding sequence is TGTGCCACCAGTGATCGGGGACAGGGATTCTCTGGGGCCAACGTCCTGACTTTC. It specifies CATSDRGQGFSGANVLTF.

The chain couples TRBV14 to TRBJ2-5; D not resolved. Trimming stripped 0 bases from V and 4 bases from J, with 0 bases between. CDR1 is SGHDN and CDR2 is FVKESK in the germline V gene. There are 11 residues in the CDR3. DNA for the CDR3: TGTGCCAGCAGCCAAGAAGAGACCCAGTACTTC. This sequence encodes CASSQEETQYF.

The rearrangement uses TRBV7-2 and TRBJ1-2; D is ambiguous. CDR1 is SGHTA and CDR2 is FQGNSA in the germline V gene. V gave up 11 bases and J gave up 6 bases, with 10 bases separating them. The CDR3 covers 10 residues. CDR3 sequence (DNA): TGTGCCTGCGAGAGGAATGGCTACACCTTC. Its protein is CACERNGYTF.

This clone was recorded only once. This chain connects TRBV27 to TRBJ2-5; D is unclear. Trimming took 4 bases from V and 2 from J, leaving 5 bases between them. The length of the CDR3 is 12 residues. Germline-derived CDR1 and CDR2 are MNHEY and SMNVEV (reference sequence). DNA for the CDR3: TGTGCCAGCAGTTACCTACAAGAGACCCAGTACTTC. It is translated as CASSYLQETQYF.

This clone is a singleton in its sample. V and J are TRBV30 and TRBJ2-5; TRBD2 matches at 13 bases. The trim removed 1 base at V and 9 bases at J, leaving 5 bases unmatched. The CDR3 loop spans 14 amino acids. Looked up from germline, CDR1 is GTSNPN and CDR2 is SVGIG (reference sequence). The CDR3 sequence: CAWSARTSGSSQYF. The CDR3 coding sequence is TGTGCCTGGAGTGCCCGGACTAGCGGGAGCTCCCAGTACTTC.

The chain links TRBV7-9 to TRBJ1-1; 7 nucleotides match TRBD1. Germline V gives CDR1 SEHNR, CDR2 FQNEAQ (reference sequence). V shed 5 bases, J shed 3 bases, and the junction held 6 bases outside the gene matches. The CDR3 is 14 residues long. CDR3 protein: CASSPRDRHTEAFF. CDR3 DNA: TGTGCCAGCAGCCCCCGGGACAGACACACTGAAGCTTTCTTT.

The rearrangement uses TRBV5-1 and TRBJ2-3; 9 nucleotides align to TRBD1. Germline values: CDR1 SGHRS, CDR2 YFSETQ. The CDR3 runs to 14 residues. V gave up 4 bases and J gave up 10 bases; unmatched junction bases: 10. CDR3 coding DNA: TGCGCCAGCAGCCCGGCGGACAGGGGATTTTCGCAGTATTTT. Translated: CASSPADRGFSQYF.

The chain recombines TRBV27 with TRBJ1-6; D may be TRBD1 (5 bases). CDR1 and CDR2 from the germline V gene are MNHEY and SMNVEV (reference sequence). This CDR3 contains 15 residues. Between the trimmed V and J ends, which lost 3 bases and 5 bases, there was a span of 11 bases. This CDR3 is CASSFQGADNSPLHF. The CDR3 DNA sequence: TGTGCCAGCAGTTTTCAGGGCGCAGATAATTCACCCCTCCACTTT.

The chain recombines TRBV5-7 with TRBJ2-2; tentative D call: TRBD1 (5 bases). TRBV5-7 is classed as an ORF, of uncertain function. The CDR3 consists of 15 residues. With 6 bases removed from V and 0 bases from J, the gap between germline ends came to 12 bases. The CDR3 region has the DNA TGTGCCAGCACCGGACACGGAGCGAACACCGGGGAGCTGTTTTTT. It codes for CASTGHGANTGELFF.

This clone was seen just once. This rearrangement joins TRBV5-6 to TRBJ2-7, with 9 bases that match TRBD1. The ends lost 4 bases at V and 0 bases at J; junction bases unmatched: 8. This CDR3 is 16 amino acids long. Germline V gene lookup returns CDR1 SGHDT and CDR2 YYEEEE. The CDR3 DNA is TGTGCCAGCAGCAGGCAATGGACAGGGGACTCCTACGAGCAGTACTTC. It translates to CASSRQWTGDSYEQYF.

The CDR3 nucleotides read TGTGCCACCAGTGGGACAGTGGGGAGAGCTTTCTTT. Translation gives CATSGTVGRAFF. The chain couples TRBV24-1 to TRBJ1-1; tentatively, D is TRBD1 (6 bases). CDR3 length equals 12 residues. Trimming took off 5 bases at V and 10 bases at J, with 13 bases between the two ends. CDR1 is KGHDR and CDR2 is SFDVKD in the germline V gene.

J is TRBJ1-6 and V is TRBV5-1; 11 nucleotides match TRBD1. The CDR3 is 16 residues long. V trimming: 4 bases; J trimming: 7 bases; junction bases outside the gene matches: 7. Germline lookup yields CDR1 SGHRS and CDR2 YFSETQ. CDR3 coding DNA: TGCGCCAGCAGCGGCGGACAGGGGGCTGGGAATTCACCCCTCCACTTT. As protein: CASSGGQGAGNSPLHF.

CDR3 DNA sequence: TGTGCCAGCAGCGCGAAAGGCAGGGAGAACACTGAAGCTTTCTTT. Translation gives CASSAKGRENTEAFF. The chain is built from TRBV9 and TRBJ1-1; tentatively, D is TRBD1 (5 bases). Per germline, CDR1 SGDLS and CDR2 YYNGEE. The CDR3 loop spans 15 amino acids. The V and J ends lost 3 bases and 1 base respectively, with 13 bases between them.

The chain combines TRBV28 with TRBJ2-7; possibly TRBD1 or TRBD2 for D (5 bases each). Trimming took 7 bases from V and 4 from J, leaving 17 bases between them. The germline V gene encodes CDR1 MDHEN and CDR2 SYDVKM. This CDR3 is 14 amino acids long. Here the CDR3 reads CASTYSGTSYEQYF. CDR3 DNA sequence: TGTGCCAGCACCTATTCCGGGACCTCGTACGAGCAGTACTTC.

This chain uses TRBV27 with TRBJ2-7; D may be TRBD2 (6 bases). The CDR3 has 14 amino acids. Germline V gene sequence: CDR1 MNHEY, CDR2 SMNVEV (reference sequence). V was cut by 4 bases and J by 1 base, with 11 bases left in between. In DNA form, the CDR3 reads TGTGCCAGCAGTTCGCCGGGGGAATCCTACGAGCAGTACTTC. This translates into CASSSPGESYEQYF.

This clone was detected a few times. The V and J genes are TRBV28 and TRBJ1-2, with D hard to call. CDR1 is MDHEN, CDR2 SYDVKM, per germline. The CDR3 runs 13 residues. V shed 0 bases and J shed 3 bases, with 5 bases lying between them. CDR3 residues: CASSLWDDYGYTF. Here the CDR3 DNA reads TGTGCCAGCAGTTTATGGGATGACTATGGCTACACCTTC.